This T cell receptor (beta chain) was recovered during a study of T cells in Graves' hyperthyroidism and ophthalmopathy. The study's findings and limits: Ophthalmopathy got predicted by the model a median roughly 6.1 months before its onset. Within blood appeared most thyroid clonotypes that had expanded above 0.001.

Uncontrolled infection, other autoimmune disease, pregnancy and lactation each barred patients from inclusion. Germline V CDR1 and CDR2: SGDLS, YYNGEE. With 3 bases removed from V and 7 bases from J, the gap between germline ends came to 13 bases. The CDR3 covers 13 residues. The source material, RNA transcripts, was used to amplify TCR beta CDR3 regions. In the first-round RT-PCR of the TCR CDR3, the HTBI primer set was used. TCRdb used MiXCR to reprocess the multiplex PCR reads, holding one entry per CDR3 protein. Among hundreds of thousands of distinct CDR3 sequences, over 40% were seen once, and the ten largest hold 7% to 7.5%. This clonotype was counted only a few times. The antigen remains unidentified.

Sequencing was performed on peripheral blood or thyroid tissue (not recorded which). This chain uses TRBV9 with TRBJ2-5, with D tentatively TRBD2 (5 bases). The receptor was isolated from an adult man with Graves' disease, either hyperthyroidism or ophthalmopathy (not recorded which). The CDR3 nucleotides read TGTGCCAGCAGCGAACTCGGGGAAGGGACCCAGTACTTC. Its translation: CASSELGEGTQYF.